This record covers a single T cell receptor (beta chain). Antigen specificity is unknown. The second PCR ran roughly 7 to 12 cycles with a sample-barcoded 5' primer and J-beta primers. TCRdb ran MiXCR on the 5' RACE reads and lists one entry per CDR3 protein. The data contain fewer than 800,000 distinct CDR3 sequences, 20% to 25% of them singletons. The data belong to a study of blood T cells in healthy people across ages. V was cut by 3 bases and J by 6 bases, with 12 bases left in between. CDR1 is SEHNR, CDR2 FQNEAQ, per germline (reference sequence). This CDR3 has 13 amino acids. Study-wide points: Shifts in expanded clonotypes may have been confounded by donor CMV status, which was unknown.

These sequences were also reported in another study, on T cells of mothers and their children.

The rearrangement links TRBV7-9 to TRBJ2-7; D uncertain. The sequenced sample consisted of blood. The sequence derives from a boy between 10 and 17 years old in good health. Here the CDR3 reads CASSFQEPPEQYF. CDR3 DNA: TGTGCCAGCAGCTTCCAGGAACCCCCCGAGCAGTACTTC.